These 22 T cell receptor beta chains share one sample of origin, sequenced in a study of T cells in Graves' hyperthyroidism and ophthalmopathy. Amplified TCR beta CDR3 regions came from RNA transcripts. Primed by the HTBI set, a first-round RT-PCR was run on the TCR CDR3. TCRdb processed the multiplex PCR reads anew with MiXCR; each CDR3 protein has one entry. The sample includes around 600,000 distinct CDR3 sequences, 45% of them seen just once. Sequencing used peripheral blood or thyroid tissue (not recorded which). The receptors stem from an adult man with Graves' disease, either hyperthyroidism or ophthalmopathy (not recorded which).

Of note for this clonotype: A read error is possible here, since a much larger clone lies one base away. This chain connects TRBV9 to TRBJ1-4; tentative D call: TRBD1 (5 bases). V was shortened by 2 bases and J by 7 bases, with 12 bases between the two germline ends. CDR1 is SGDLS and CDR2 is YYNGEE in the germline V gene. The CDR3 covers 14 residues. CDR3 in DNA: TGTGCCAGCAGCGTCGGGACGCATAGTGAAAAACTGTTTTTT. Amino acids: CASSVGTHSEKLFF.

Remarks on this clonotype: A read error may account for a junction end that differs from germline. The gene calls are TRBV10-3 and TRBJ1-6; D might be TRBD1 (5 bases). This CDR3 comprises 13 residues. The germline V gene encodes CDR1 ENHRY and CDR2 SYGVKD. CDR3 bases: TGTGTCATCAGTGAGTCAGGGAATTCACCCCTCCACTTT. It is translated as CVISESGNSPLHF.

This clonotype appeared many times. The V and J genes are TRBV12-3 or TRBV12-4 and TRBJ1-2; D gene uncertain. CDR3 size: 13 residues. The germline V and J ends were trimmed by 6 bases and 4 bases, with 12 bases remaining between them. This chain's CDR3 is CASSADRIYGYTF. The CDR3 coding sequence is TGTGCCAGCAGCGCGGACCGGATCTATGGCTACACCTTC.

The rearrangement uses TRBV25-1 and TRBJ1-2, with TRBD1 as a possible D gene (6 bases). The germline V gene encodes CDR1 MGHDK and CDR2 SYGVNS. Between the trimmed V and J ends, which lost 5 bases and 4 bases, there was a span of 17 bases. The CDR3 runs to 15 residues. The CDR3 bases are TGTGCCAGCAGTCCCCCCCGGACAGAAACCTATGGCTACACCTTC. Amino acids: CASSPPRTETYGYTF.

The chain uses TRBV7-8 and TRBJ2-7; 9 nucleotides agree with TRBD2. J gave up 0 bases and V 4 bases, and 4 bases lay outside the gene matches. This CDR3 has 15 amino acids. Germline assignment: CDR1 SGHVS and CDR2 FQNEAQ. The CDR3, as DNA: TGTGCCAGCAGCTCCACTAGCGGGTTCTCCTACGAGCAGTACTTC. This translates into CASSSTSGFSYEQYF.

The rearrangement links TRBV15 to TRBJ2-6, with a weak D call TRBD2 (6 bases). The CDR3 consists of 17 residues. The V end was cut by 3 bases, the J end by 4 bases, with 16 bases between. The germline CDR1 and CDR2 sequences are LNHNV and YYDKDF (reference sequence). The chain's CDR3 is CATSSSGAWVGANVLTF. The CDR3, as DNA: TGTGCCACCAGCAGTTCGGGAGCCTGGGTCGGGGCCAACGTCCTGACTTTC.

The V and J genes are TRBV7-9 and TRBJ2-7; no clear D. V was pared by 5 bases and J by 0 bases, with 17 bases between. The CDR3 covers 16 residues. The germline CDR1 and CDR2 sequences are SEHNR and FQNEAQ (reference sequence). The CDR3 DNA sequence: TGTGCCAGCAGCCAAGAACTTGCGCGGACCTCCTACGAGCAGTACTTC. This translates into CASSQELARTSYEQYF.

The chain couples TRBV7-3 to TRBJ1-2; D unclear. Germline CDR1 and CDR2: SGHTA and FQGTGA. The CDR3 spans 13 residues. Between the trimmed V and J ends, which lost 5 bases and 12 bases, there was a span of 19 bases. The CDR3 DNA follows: TGTGCCAGCAGCCAACGTGGGGAGCGCGGACACACCTTC. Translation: CASSQRGERGHTF.

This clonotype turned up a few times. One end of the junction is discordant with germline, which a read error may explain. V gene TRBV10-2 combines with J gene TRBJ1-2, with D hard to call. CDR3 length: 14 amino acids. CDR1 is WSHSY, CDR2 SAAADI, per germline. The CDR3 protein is CASSPPVGTTGYTF. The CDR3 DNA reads TGTGCCAGCAGTCCCCCAGTAGGAACGACGGGCTACACCTTC.

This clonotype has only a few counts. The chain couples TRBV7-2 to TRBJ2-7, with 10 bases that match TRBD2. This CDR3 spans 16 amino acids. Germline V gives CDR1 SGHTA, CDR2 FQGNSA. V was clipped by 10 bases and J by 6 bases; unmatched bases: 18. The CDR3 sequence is CATQPGAAGGPGEQYF. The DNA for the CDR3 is TGTGCCACTCAACCGGGAGCAGCGGGAGGGCCAGGCGAGCAGTACTTC.

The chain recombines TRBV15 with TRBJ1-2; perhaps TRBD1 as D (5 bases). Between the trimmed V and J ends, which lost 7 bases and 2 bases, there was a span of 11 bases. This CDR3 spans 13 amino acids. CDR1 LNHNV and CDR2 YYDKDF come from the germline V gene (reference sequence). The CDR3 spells CATKAGMNYGYTF. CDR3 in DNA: TGTGCCACCAAGGCAGGGATGAACTATGGCTACACCTTC.

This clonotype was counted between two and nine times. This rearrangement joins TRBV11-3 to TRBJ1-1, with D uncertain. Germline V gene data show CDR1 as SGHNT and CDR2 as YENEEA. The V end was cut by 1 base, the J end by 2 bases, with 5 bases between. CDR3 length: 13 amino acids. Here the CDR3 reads CASSLVHNTEAFF. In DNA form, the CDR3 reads TGTGCCAGCAGCTTAGTTCACAACACTGAAGCTTTCTTT. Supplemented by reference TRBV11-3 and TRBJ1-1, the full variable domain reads EAGVVQSPRYKIIEKKQPVAFWCNPISGHNTLYWYLQNLGQGPELLIRYENEEAVDDSQLPKDRFSAERLKGVDSTLKIQPAELGDSAVYLCASSLVHNTEAFFGQGTRLTVV.

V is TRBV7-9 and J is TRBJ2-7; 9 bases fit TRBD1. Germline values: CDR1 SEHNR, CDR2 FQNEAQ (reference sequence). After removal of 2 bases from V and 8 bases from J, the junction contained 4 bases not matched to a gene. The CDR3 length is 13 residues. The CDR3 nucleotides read TGTGCCAGCAGCTTAACAGGGGGCGCAAAGCAGTACTTC. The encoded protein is CASSLTGGAKQYF.

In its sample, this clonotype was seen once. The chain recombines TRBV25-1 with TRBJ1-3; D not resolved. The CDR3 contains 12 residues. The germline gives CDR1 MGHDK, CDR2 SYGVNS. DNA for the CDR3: TGTGCTAGGTTGACGACTGGAAACACCATATATTTT. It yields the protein CARLTTGNTIYF. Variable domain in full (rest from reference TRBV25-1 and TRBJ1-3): EADIYQTPRYLVIGTGKKITLECSQTMGHDKMYWYQQDPGMELHLIHYSYGVNSTEKGDLSSESTVSRIRTEHFPLTLESARPSHTSQYLCARLTTGNTIYFGEGSWLTVV.

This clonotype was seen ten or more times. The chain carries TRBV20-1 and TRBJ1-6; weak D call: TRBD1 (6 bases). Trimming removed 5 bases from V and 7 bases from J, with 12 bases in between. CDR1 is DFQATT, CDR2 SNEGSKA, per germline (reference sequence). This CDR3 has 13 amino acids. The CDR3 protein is CSADPGVNSPLHF. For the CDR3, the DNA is TGCAGTGCTGACCCAGGGGTAAATTCACCCCTCCACTTT.

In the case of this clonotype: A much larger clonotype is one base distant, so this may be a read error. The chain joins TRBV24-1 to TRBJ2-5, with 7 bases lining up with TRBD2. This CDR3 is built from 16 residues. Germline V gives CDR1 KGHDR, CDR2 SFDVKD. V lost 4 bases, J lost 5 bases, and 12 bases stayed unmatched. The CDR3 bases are TGTGCCACCAGTGACCCATCCGGACCAGCGGGGGAGACCCAGTACTTC. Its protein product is CATSDPSGPAGETQYF.

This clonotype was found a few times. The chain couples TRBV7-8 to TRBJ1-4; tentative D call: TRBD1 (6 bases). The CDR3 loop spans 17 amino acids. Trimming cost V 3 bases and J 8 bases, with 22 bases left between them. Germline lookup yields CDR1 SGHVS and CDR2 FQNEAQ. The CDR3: CASSFYPRGGREEKLFF. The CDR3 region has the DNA TGTGCCAGCAGCTTCTACCCAAGGGGGGGGCGCGAAGAAAAACTGTTTTTT.

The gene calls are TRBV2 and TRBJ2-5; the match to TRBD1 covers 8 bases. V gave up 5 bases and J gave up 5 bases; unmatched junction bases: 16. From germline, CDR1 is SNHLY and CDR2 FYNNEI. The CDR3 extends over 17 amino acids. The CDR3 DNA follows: TGTGCCAGCAGTCGTTTTGGGGACAGGAATTTAGGGGAGACCCAGTACTTC. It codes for CASSRFGDRNLGETQYF.

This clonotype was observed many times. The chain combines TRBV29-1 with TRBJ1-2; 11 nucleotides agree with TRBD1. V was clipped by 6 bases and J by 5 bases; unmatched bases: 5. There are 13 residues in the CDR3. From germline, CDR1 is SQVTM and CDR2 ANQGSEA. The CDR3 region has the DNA TGCAGCGTCCGGACAGGGGGCTATTATGGCTACACCTTC. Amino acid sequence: CSVRTGGYYGYTF.

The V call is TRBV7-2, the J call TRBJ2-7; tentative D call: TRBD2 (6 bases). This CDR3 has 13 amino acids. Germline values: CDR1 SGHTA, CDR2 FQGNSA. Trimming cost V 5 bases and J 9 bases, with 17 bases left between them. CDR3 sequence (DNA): TGTGCCAGCAGCCCCCAGGTCGGGAGTTGGCAGTACTTC. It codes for CASSPQVGSWQYF.

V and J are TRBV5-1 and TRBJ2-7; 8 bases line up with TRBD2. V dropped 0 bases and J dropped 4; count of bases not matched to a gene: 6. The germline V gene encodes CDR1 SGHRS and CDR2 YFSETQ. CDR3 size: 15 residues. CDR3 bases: TGCGCCAGCAGCTTGGACTCGCGGGAGGTGTACGAGCAGTACTTC. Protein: CASSLDSREVYEQYF.

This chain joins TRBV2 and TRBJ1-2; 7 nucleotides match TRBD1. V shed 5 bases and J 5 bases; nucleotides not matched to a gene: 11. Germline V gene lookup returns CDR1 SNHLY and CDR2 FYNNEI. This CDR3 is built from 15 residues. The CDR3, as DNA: TGTGCCAGCAGTTTATCGAGGGACAGACTTTATGGCTACACCTTC. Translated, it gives CASSLSRDRLYGYTF.